This T cell receptor beta chain emerged from a study of sequential checkpoint blockade in melanoma. This CDR3 is 13 amino acids long. Per germline, CDR1 SGHRS and CDR2 YFSETQ. Trimming removed 3 bases at V and 3 bases at J, with 10 bases between. The treatment: randomized to nivolumab then ipilimumab (arm A) or the reverse (arm B). Clones were sequenced by immunoSEQ multiplex PCR, and TCRdb holds only the in-frame ones, with some missing. The top ten hold less than 6% of the sample, which has 35,000 to 45,000 clones, just under 85% seen once. Material: CD8+ T cells sorted from blood (inferred from file names), obtained from a patient given nivolumab and ipilimumab in sequence. The genes are TRBV5-1 and TRBJ2-7; the D gene is possibly TRBD1 (5 bases). The clonotype originates from a human donor with melanoma. CDR3 residues: CASSWTPVYEQYF. CDR3 DNA sequence: TGCGCCAGCAGCTGGACACCTGTCTACGAGCAGTACTTC.